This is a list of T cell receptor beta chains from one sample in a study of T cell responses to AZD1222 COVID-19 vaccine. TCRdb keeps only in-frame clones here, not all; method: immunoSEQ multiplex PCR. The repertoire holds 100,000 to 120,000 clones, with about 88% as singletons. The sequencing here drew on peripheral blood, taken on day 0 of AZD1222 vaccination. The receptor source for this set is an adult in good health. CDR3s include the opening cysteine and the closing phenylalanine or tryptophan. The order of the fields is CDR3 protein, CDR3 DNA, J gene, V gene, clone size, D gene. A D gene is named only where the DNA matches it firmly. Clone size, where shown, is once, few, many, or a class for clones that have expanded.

CDR3: CASRDTLNQPQHF; DNA: TGTGCCAGCAGGGACACGCTCAATCAGCCCCAGCATTTT; J: TRBJ1-5; V: TRBV27; size: .; D: .
CDR3: CASSPPSATYNEQFF; DNA: TGTGCCAGCTCACCCCCTAGCGCCACCTACAATGAGCAGTTCTTC; J: TRBJ2-1; V: TRBV18; size: .; D: .
CDR3: CASSLRGGVANTEAFF; DNA: TGTGCCAGCAGCCTCCGGGGGGGGGTCGCAAACACTGAAGCTTTCTTT; J: TRBJ1-1; V: TRBV14; size: once; D: .
CDR3: CASATGIGDTEAFF; DNA: TGTGCCAGTGCCACAGGGATTGGGGACACTGAAGCTTTCTTT; J: TRBJ1-1; V: TRBV19; size: .; D: .
CDR3: CASSRQGILGNQPQHF; DNA: TGTGCCAGCAGTCGACAGGGGATCCTAGGGAATCAGCCCCAGCATTTT; J: TRBJ1-5; V: TRBV6-2/TRBV6-3; size: .; D: TRBD1
CDR3: CASSQRGEFGNTIYF; DNA: TGCGCCAGCAGCCAAAGGGGGGAGTTTGGAAACACCATATATTTT; J: TRBJ1-3; V: TRBV4-1; size: .; D: .
CDR3: CASSERREQPQHF; DNA: TGTGCCAGCAGTGAGAGGAGGGAGCAGCCCCAGCATTTT; J: TRBJ1-5; V: TRBV2; size: .; D: .
CDR3: CSVDTSGYNEQFF; DNA: TGCAGCGTTGATACTAGCGGATACAATGAGCAGTTCTTC; J: TRBJ2-1; V: TRBV29-1; size: .; D: TRBD2
CDR3: CASSLGGTGAGNTIYF; DNA: TGCGCCAGCAGCTTGGGAGGGACAGGGGCTGGAAACACCATATATTTT; J: TRBJ1-3; V: TRBV5-1; size: .; D: TRBD1
CDR3: CASSFFAVTSGIEIWYNEQFF; DNA: TGTGCCAGCAGTTTTTTTGCCGTAACTAGCGGGATAGAGATTTGGTACAATGAGCAGTTCTTC; J: TRBJ2-1; V: TRBV6-2/TRBV6-3; size: .; D: TRBD2
CDR3: CASSPSGQPQHF; DNA: TGTGCCAGCTCACCCAGTGGACAGCCCCAGCATTTT; J: TRBJ1-5; V: TRBV18; size: .; D: .
CDR3: CASSLGTGRQPQHF; DNA: TGCGCCAGCAGCTTGGGGACAGGCAGACAGCCCCAGCATTTT; J: TRBJ1-5; V: TRBV5-1; size: .; D: TRBD1
CDR3: CTSSQPSYYEQYF; DNA: TGCACCAGCAGCCAACCGTCATACTACGAGCAGTACTTC; J: TRBJ2-7; V: TRBV1; size: .; D: .
CDR3: CASSLSTPTETSYEQYF; DNA: TGTGCCAGCAGTTTATCCACCCCGACAGAGACTTCCTACGAGCAGTACTTC; J: TRBJ2-7; V: TRBV28; size: .; D: .
CDR3: CASSLGPVSNEKLFF; DNA: TGCGCCAGCAGCTTGGGACCCGTCTCTAATGAAAAACTGTTTTTT; J: TRBJ1-4; V: TRBV5-1; size: .; D: .
CDR3: CASSPGPGETYEQYF; DNA: TGTGCCAGCAGTCCCGGACCGGGAGAGACCTACGAGCAGTACTTC; J: TRBJ2-7; V: TRBV7-2; size: .; D: .
CDR3: CASSYGNMGQGETQYF; DNA: TGTGCCAGCAGTTACGGGAATATGGGGCAGGGGGAGACCCAGTACTTC; J: TRBJ2-5; V: TRBV6-5; size: .; D: .
CDR3: CASSFLAGGLDQPQHF; DNA: TGTGCCAGCAGTTTTCTGGCAGGGGGTTTAGATCAGCCCCAGCATTTT; J: TRBJ1-5; V: TRBV28; size: .; D: TRBD1
CDR3: CATSGRLAGPNEQFF; DNA: TGTGCCACTAGTGGGCGACTAGCGGGCCCCAATGAGCAGTTCTTC; J: TRBJ2-1; V: TRBV6-4; size: .; D: TRBD2
CDR3: CASSLGADSAGYTF; DNA: TGTGCCAGCAGCTTAGGAGCGGACAGCGCTGGCTACACCTTC; J: TRBJ1-2; V: TRBV7-9; size: .; D: .
CDR3: CASSPGYTYNEQFF; DNA: TGTGCCAGCAGCCCAGGATATACCTACAATGAGCAGTTCTTC; J: TRBJ2-1; V: TRBV11-3; size: .; D: .
CDR3: CASSTSGNTEAFF; DNA: TGTGCCAGCTCCACGTCCGGTAACACTGAAGCTTTCTTT; J: TRBJ1-1; V: TRBV11-2; size: .; D: .
CDR3: CASSEAGSGANVLTF; DNA: TGTGCCAGCAGTGAAGCGGGCTCTGGGGCCAACGTCCTGACTTTC; J: TRBJ2-6; V: TRBV2; size: few; D: .
CDR3: CATKRERTGELFF; DNA: TGTGCCACCAAGAGGGAAAGGACCGGGGAGCTGTTTTTT; J: TRBJ2-2; V: TRBV24-1; size: .; D: .
CDR3: CASSSGQGVQETQYF; DNA: TGTGCCAGCAGTTCGGGACAGGGGGTCCAAGAGACCCAGTACTTC; J: TRBJ2-5; V: TRBV28; size: .; D: TRBD1
CDR3: CASTNRGSGSSYEQYF; DNA: TGTGCCAGCACCAATAGGGGTAGCGGGAGCTCCTACGAGCAGTACTTC; J: TRBJ2-7; V: TRBV7-9; size: .; D: TRBD2